Listed below are T cell receptor beta chains from one sample, sequenced in a study of radiotherapy plus CTLA-4 blockade in lung cancer. Measured with immunoSEQ multiplex PCR; TCRdb has only the in-frame clones, and not every one. The sample lists around 41,000 clones, less than 75% occurring once. The specimen was peripheral blood, collected from a patient treated with radiotherapy plus ipilimumab. The origin of the receptors is a human donor with non-small cell lung cancer who had a partial response to radiotherapy plus ipilimumab. Each CDR3 is given without its conserved first and last residue. Each record gives: J gene, clone size, V gene, CDR3 protein. Size tells how often a clone was seen (once, few, many) or the class of an expanded clone, and some rows leave it out.

j_gene: TRBJ1-2; abundance: few; v_gene: TRBV7-8; CDR3aa: ASSPRSSIQAPINYGYT
j_gene: TRBJ1-5; abundance: NA; v_gene: TRBV5-8; CDR3aa: ASSFGGQGWQPQH
j_gene: TRBJ1-5; abundance: NA; v_gene: TRBV10-2; CDR3aa: ASSEGRYQPQH
j_gene: TRBJ2-7; abundance: many; v_gene: TRBV6-1; CDR3aa: ASGLADRRN
j_gene: TRBJ2-6; abundance: NA; v_gene: TRBV27; CDR3aa: ASSTSRTGSPSGANVLT
j_gene: TRBJ2-1; abundance: NA; v_gene: TRBV7-2; CDR3aa: ASSFPGQLYNEQF
j_gene: TRBJ1-1; abundance: few; v_gene: TRBV10-2; CDR3aa: ASSNTGGGKAF
j_gene: TRBJ1-1; abundance: NA; v_gene: TRBV5-3; CDR3aa: ARSFEVPGQRSSYVNTEAF
j_gene: TRBJ2-3; abundance: few; v_gene: TRBV27; CDR3aa: ASSLSGGGYTDTQY
j_gene: TRBJ2-1; abundance: NA; v_gene: TRBV7-2; CDR3aa: ASSFFRGGEQF
j_gene: TRBJ1-2; abundance: NA; v_gene: TRBV9; CDR3aa: ASSVDQGSYGYT
j_gene: TRBJ2-2; abundance: NA; v_gene: TRBV6-6; CDR3aa: ASSSQGVTGELF
j_gene: TRBJ1-2; abundance: NA; v_gene: TRBV14; CDR3aa: ASSPRTGDGYT
j_gene: TRBJ2-2; abundance: NA; v_gene: TRBV7-3; CDR3aa: ASSLNPGMGELF
j_gene: TRBJ2-7; abundance: NA; v_gene: TRBV10-3; CDR3aa: AISDSRTGGHEQY
j_gene: TRBJ2-1; abundance: NA; v_gene: TRBV7-9; CDR3aa: ASSARTGNEQF
j_gene: TRBJ2-2; abundance: many; v_gene: TRBV5-8; CDR3aa: ASSLLQNTGELF
j_gene: TRBJ1-2; abundance: NA; v_gene: TRBV18; CDR3aa: ASSPDKIYGYT
j_gene: TRBJ1-1; abundance: NA; v_gene: TRBV4-1; CDR3aa: ASSQELGRRAAF
j_gene: TRBJ2-3; abundance: NA; v_gene: TRBV5-1; CDR3aa: ASAAGLALTDTQY
j_gene: TRBJ2-7; abundance: NA; v_gene: TRBV6-5; CDR3aa: ASRVDRRGGEQY
j_gene: TRBJ2-2; abundance: few; v_gene: TRBV7-2; CDR3aa: ASSLAHRGMAGELF
j_gene: TRBJ2-5; abundance: once; v_gene: TRBV9; CDR3aa: ASSPSGLAAQETQY
j_gene: TRBJ2-3; abundance: few; v_gene: TRBV7-2; CDR3aa: ASSFSGRGDTQY
j_gene: TRBJ1-1; abundance: NA; v_gene: TRBV4-2; CDR3aa: ASSEPTRNTEAF
j_gene: TRBJ2-7; abundance: once; v_gene: TRBV7-2; CDR3aa: ASSTLGWGGAYEQY
j_gene: TRBJ1-1; abundance: few; v_gene: TRBV9; CDR3aa: ASSYLGGAGTEAF
j_gene: TRBJ2-5; abundance: NA; v_gene: TRBV25-1; CDR3aa: ASSGYQETQY
j_gene: TRBJ2-1; abundance: NA; v_gene: TRBV27; CDR3aa: ASSPGLAGYNEQF
j_gene: TRBJ2-1; abundance: NA; v_gene: TRBV14; CDR3aa: ASSPGSHNEQF
j_gene: TRBJ2-5; abundance: NA; v_gene: TRBV6-6; CDR3aa: ASSYSEAGETQY
j_gene: TRBJ1-5; abundance: NA; v_gene: TRBV12-5; CDR3aa: ASAQGYQPQH
j_gene: TRBJ1-2; abundance: once; v_gene: TRBV6-5; CDR3aa: ASSYSGTGSYGYT
j_gene: TRBJ2-1; abundance: few; v_gene: TRBV6-6; CDR3aa: ASRASGHVYNEQF